The rows below give T cell receptor beta chains drawn from one sample of a study of T cells in Graves' hyperthyroidism and ophthalmopathy. TCRdb reprocessed the multiplex PCR reads via MiXCR and lists one record per CDR3 protein. The sample consists of about 840,000 distinct CDR3 sequences, around 39% of them appearing once. Sequenced sample: blood. All receptors come from a man between 18 and 29 years old with Graves' hyperthyroidism. The CDR3 runs from the conserved cysteine through the conserved F or W. A D gene is named only where the DNA matches it firmly. Clone size is shown for a subset of rows, as once, few, many or a class of expanded clone.

v_call	j_call	d_call	clone_size	cdr3_nt	cdr3_aa
TRBV12-3/TRBV12-4	TRBJ2-5	.	.	TGTGCCAGCAGCTTAGACGAATGGGGACAAGAGACCCAGTACTTC	CASSLDEWGQETQYF
TRBV28	TRBJ2-7	.	few	TGTGCCAGCAGCGCGGACTATCTCTACGAGCAGTACTTC	CASSADYLYEQYF
TRBV9	TRBJ1-6	TRBD1	.	TGTGCCAGCGGCGTCGGGACAGGGAGTTCACCCCTCCACTTT	CASGVGTGSSPLHF
TRBV29-1	TRBJ2-5	.	many	TGCAGCGTGGGGGTCCGAGGGGAGACCCAGTACTTC	CSVGVRGETQYF
TRBV5-1	TRBJ1-2	.	.	TGCGCCAGCAGCTTGCCGCGCCGCCTCGGCTATGGCTACACCTTC	CASSLPRRLGYGYTF
TRBV29-1	TRBJ2-7	TRBD1	.	TGCAGCGGCCAGCTGGACAGGGCCTACGAGCAGTACTTC	CSGQLDRAYEQYF
TRBV12-3/TRBV12-4	TRBJ2-2	TRBD1	.	TGTGCCAGCAGTTTTAGGGACAGGGGGTCCGGGGAGCTGTTTTTT	CASSFRDRGSGELFF
TRBV15	TRBJ1-2	.	many	TGTGCCACCAGCAGAGATGCAGGCGGCTACACCTTC	CATSRDAGGYTF
TRBV24-1	TRBJ2-7	.	.	TGTGCCAGCAGGACCGGCCTAGGCGAGTACTTC	CASRTGLGEYF
TRBV11-2	TRBJ1-5	TRBD1	.	TGTGCCAGCAGCTTAGCAGGGGGCGAAAATCAGCCCCAGCATTTT	CASSLAGGENQPQHF
TRBV6-4	TRBJ2-5	.	.	TGTGCCAGCAGTTACTCGCAGGGGTGGGAGACCCAGTACTTC	CASSYSQGWETQYF
TRBV6-5	TRBJ1-2	TRBD1	few	TGTGCCAGCAGCGCGACAGGGGTCTTTAACTATGGCTACACCTTC	CASSATGVFNYGYTF
TRBV19	TRBJ1-5	TRBD1	many	TGTGCCAGTAGTACGACAGGGGGCGCGGGTCAGCCCCAGCATTTT	CASSTTGGAGQPQHF
TRBV6-5	TRBJ1-2	.	.	TGTGCCAGCAGAGAGGACAGTCCGGGGGGCTACACCTTC	CASREDSPGGYTF
TRBV5-1	TRBJ2-6	.	few	TGCGCCAGCAGCCTCTACACGGGCTCTGGGGCCAACGTCCTGACTTTC	CASSLYTGSGANVLTF
TRBV7-8	TRBJ2-7	.	many	TGTGCCAGCAGCTTGGGTTACTACGAGCAGTACTTC	CASSLGYYEQYF
TRBV20-1	TRBJ2-7	TRBD2	.	TGCAGTGCTAGAGAGGGGGGGAAAGGCCTGACAATGACGTCCTACGAGCAGTACTTC	CSAREGGKGLTMTSYEQYF
TRBV7-2	TRBJ1-1	.	.	TGTGCCAGCAGACCGGGACGGAAGAACACTGAAGCTTTCTTT	CASRPGRKNTEAFF
TRBV2	TRBJ2-7	TRBD2	.	TGTGCCAGCAGTTACTCGATCGCCGGGGGGGGCGAGCAGTACTTC	CASSYSIAGGGEQYF
TRBV19	TRBJ2-7	TRBD1	.	TGTGCCAGTAGTATAGCCAGGGGGCGGCTTCACGAGCAGTACTTC	CASSIARGRLHEQYF
TRBV6-5	TRBJ1-1	.	few	TGTGCCAGCAGTGATTATCTGGGGAGCTCTAGCGAAGCTTTCTTT	CASSDYLGSSSEAFF
TRBV6-1	TRBJ2-5	.	.	TGTGCCAGCAGCCTCCTGGAGGGAGGAGAGACCCAGTACTTC	CASSLLEGGETQYF
TRBV5-6	TRBJ1-1	.	.	TGTGCCAGCAGGGGGGCAGTGGGGGAGAGGAACACTGAAGCTTTCTTT	CASRGAVGERNTEAFF
TRBV29-1	TRBJ1-1	.	.	TGCAGCCGGTTTGAGGGGCAACGGAACACTGAAGCTTTCTTT	CSRFEGQRNTEAFF
TRBV9	TRBJ2-7	.	few	TGTGCCAGCAGCCCACCGGGACCCTATACCTACGAGCAGTACTTC	CASSPPGPYTYEQYF
TRBV11-2	TRBJ2-6	.	many	TGTGCCAGCAGCTTAATAGCCGGGGCCAACGTCCTGACTTTC	CASSLIAGANVLTF
TRBV5-1	TRBJ1-1	.	few	TGCGCCAGCGGGGGACTGATTAACACTGAAGCTTTCTTT	CASGGLINTEAFF
TRBV7-6	TRBJ1-4	TRBD1	many	TGTGCCAGCAGCCCGACAGGGGCCCGGGAAAAACTGTTTTTT	CASSPTGAREKLFF
TRBV5-6	TRBJ1-2	TRBD1	.	TGTGCCAGCAGCACGCAAATACCGACAGGGCCCGGCTACACCTTC	CASSTQIPTGPGYTF
TRBV9	TRBJ2-2	.	.	TGTGCCAGCAGCGGGGTAGGCCGCCCCGGGGAGCTGTTTTTT	CASSGVGRPGELFF
TRBV6-5	TRBJ2-5	.	once	TGTGCCAGCAGTTACTCTAAGATCCAATCCCAAGAGACCCAGTACTTC	CASSYSKIQSQETQYF
TRBV7-9	TRBJ2-1	.	.	TGTGCCAGCAGGCTTCACTGGGAGCAGTTCTTC	CASRLHWEQFF
TRBV5-1	TRBJ2-7	TRBD1	.	TGCGCCAGCAGCAGGGACAGGGCAACGGGCGAGCAGTACTTC	CASSRDRATGEQYF
TRBV11-2	TRBJ2-5	.	many	TGTGCCAGCAGCAACAGGGAGACCCAGTACTTC	CASSNRETQYF
TRBV7-8	TRBJ2-7	TRBD2	.	TGTGCCAGCAGCTTAGACCAGCGGGAGGCCGCGAGTACTTCCTACGAGCAGTACTTC	CASSLDQREAASTSYEQYF
TRBV9	TRBJ1-1	.	.	TGTGCCAGCAGTCTCATGCAGGGGAGGGACACTGAAGCTTTCTTT	CASSLMQGRDTEAFF
TRBV2	TRBJ1-1	TRBD1	.	TGTGCCAGCAGCCAGGGAGGGGGCGGCACTGAAGCTTTCTTT	CASSQGGGGTEAFF
TRBV2	TRBJ2-2	.	.	TGTGCCAGGCATAAGGGGGGGAACACCGGGGAGCTGTTTTTT	CARHKGGNTGELFF
TRBV7-9	TRBJ2-7	.	few	TGTGCCTCGGGAGTCGGTGAGCAGTACTTC	CASGVGEQYF
TRBV4-3	TRBJ1-5	.	few	TGCGCCAGCAGCCAAGATTGGGTGAATCAGCCCCAGCATTTT	CASSQDWVNQPQHF
TRBV2	TRBJ2-7	TRBD1	many	TGTGCCAGCGAAGCAGGGGGATGGGAGCAGTACTTC	CASEAGGWEQYF
TRBV7-9	TRBJ1-2	TRBD1	few	TGTGCCAGCAGCCCCGGACAGGGGGATAAGGATGGCTACACCTTC	CASSPGQGDKDGYTF